This entry describes one T cell receptor (beta chain). The antigen is undetermined. The germline CDR1 and CDR2 sequences are SGHRS and YFSETQ. With 4 bases clipped from V and 0 bases from J, the junction kept 6 bases outside the gene matches. The CDR3 sequence is 15 residues long. This specimen belongs to a study of T cell responses to AZD1222 COVID-19 vaccine. The repertoire was sequenced with immunoSEQ multiplex PCR; TCRdb's copy has only in-frame clones and lacks some. Here the sample spans around 110,000 clones, roughly nine tenths being singletons. Broader study findings: The span of vaccine-associated CD4 TCRs extended across spike, with dominance at 160-218 and 743-854.

This chain joins TRBV5-1 and TRBJ1-2, with TRBD1 matching over 7 bases. Sequencing used peripheral blood, obtained on day 0 of AZD1222 vaccination. This receptor was obtained from an adult in good health. CDR3 amino acids: CASSPQTGSNYGYTF. The CDR3 DNA reads TGCGCCAGCAGCCCCCAGACAGGGTCTAACTATGGCTACACCTTC.